This section outlines one T cell receptor beta chain sequence together with its context. The CDR3 has 14 residues. Trimming removed 4 bases from V and 4 bases from J, with 12 bases in between. Germline lookup yields CDR1 SGHNT and CDR2 YYREEE (reference sequence). The record originates from a study of blood T cell repertoires in COVID-19. For the study at large: Material from acute and convalescent COVID-19 was sourced from the United States, Italy and Spain. Sample material is recorded as cDNA or gDNA derived from T cells, B-cell-depleted T cells, or PBMCs.

Original analysis: Counts of nucleated cells, estimated from reference gene primer amplification, were obtained. Here immunoSEQ multiplex PCR was the method, and the copy in TCRdb shows in-frame clones only, minus some. The V and J calls and clone size are taken from that table; D and trimming were inferred from the DNA. This sample has tens of thousands of clones; around 86% occur once, and the top ten carry about 4%. This chain joins TRBV5-4 and TRBJ1-3; possible D gene TRBD1, 6 bases. Sample: peripheral blood. This TCR derives from a man between 60 and 75 years old with acute or convalescent COVID-19. CDR3 sequence reads: CASSRPGVGNTIYF. The CDR3 DNA sequence: TGTGCCAGCAGCCGACCAGGGGTAGGAAACACCATATATTTT.